Described below is a single T cell receptor beta chain sequence and its context. Its specificity is unknown. These data are taken from a study of vaccination effects on CD4 cells after COVID-19. Whole-study findings and limits: Healthy vaccinees showed cross-reactivity with common cold coronaviruses in only 1 of 255 vaccine-induced clones.

Germline loops: CDR1 SGHRS, CDR2 YFSETQ. This CDR3 comprises 14 residues. V shed 5 bases and J shed 1 base, with 11 bases lying between them. Viral peptide pools were used in the ViraFEST assay to expand antigen-specific CD4+ T cells, and sequencing came afterward. A 10-day culture period preceded the isolation of CD4+ T cells. As their vaccination, participants received two doses of either BNT162b2 or mRNA-1273. Nucleocapsid antibodies stayed negative before and after vaccination, showing no earlier SARS-CoV-2 infection. Supplemented with roughly 9 IU/ml IL-2 and 7.5 to 10 ug/ml peptides, a few million PBMC per well were kept in culture. Cultures got half-medium changes with IL-2 on days 3 and 7. Sequenced by immunoSEQ multiplex PCR; TCRdb stores in-frame clones only, minus some. The profile shows under 50,000 clones, approximately 84% of them singletons.

The gene calls are TRBV5-1 and TRBJ2-3; D perhaps matches TRBD2 (6 bases). Material: CD4+ T cells from PBMCs cultured with HCoV-NL63 spike peptides, obtained after COVID-19 vaccination. The origin of this receptor is a human donor who received a COVID-19 vaccine. Some clones in this sample may be carry-over from other donors' samples. The CDR3 region has the DNA TGCGCCAGCAGGGAAACGGGGGGCACAGATACGCAGTATTTT. It specifies CASRETGGTDTQYF.